This T cell receptor beta chain was observed in a study of T cell responses to AZD1222 COVID-19 vaccine (dated by TCRdb to the early 2020s). Turning to the overall study: Because spike-specific TCR depth and breadth did not differ between the two schedules, AZD1222 recipients who got a second dose at roughly 4 weeks were pooled with those who got a second dose at roughly 12 weeks. A total of 230 or so trial participants underwent TCR sequencing, of whom approximately 210 received two doses of AZD1222 and about 25 received two doses of the MenACWY control vaccine. Trial participants were enrolled by age into subgroups of 18-55, 56-69 and 70-plus years, and about 150, 27 and 61 TCR-sequenced participants, respectively, were included in these subgroups.

The CDR3 regions of human TCRbeta chains were analyzed by immunosequencing. Per the original workflow: Repertoire TCRs were checked for matches against a reference library of SARS-CoV-2-specific TCRs that had been generated using the MIRA antigen-specificity platform. Breadth was defined as the fraction of unique TCRs that were SARS-CoV-2-associated. Depth was defined as the fraction of total T cells that were SARS-CoV-2-associated. Using the MIRA data, every spike-specific TCR was mapped to the spike region that the TCR reacted to and assigned to either a CD4 or a CD8 class. Log10-transformed breadth and depth values were compared by one-way ANOVA with Sidak's multiple comparisons tests. In its TCRdb copy, this immuneACCESS table keeps in-frame sequences only and misses some clones. Where compared with another copy, unresolved V genes explain less than half of these, and the others have no known cause. The V and J calls and clone size were taken over from that table, and D and trimming were inferred from the DNA. The sample has some 120,000 clones on record, roughly 87% of them singletons. The ten largest clonotypes hold 7.5% to 8% of the sample.

What the study reported, not specific to this receptor: Conclusions about previously exposed vaccinees are limited, since just a handful of AZD1222 recipients were seropositive for SARS-CoV-2 at baseline. CD4 TCRs associated with the vaccine covered the entire spike protein, and the dominant responses were in regions 160-218 and 743-854. Spike-specific TCR breadth and depth rose significantly after two AZD1222 doses compared with day 0 and with MenACWY recipients. Participants were mostly white British and included more females than males, and it was suggested by the authors that clonal diversity may have been underestimated. No day 14 peak-response samples were available, so repertoires were characterized only after the peak T cell response. Epitopes outside the regions mutated in the B.1.351 and B.1.1.7 variants were reportedly recognized by nearly half of the unique spike-specific TCRs. The 56-69-year group was small, and its depth increase did not reach significance, likely because of low power.

The CDR3, from cysteine to phenylalanine, totals 14 residues. Only CDR3 DNA remains: 42 bases, in frame from the first base. V sheds 4 bases and J sheds 12 bases, leaving 19 bases between their ends. Taken from the germline V gene, the CDR1 and CDR2 loops are MDHEN and SYDVKM. According to the study, the label for this sample's time point signals: baseline before first vaccination. The vaccinee samples were drawn from two UK trials, COV001 and COV002, one of which was a single-blind randomized controlled phase 2/3 trial testing AZD1222 (ChAdOx1 nCoV-19) in healthy adults. Trial participant PBMC samples were collected at day 0 and day 28 after the second dose for TCRbeta chain sequencing. A few counts support this clone. The antigen it recognizes is unknown. Base qualities are not provided; no much larger clone lies one nucleotide away.

Sequencing used peripheral blood, obtained on day 0 of AZD1222 vaccination. This receptor chain uses TRBV28 and TRBJ1-5; no D gene is confidently identified. This TCR came from an adult in good health. The nucleotide sequence is TGTGCCAGCAGTTATACCTCTTTCGAACAACGCCAGCATTTT. This is translated as CASSYTSFEQRQHF. Reference TRBV28 and TRBJ1-5 proteins supply the regions before and after the CDR3; the full variable domain is: DVKVTQSSRYLVKRTGEKVFLECVQDMDHENMFWYRQDPGLGLRLIYFSYDVKMKEKGDIPEGYSVSREKKERFSLILESASTNQTSMYLCASSYTSFEQRQHFGDGTRLSIL.